The 8 T cell receptor beta chains in this list originate from one sample, sequenced in a study of shared clonotypes between healthy human individuals. Produced via immunoSEQ multiplex PCR; TCRdb's table is partial and in-frame only. The repertoire holds about 2 million clones, with 85% to 95% as singletons. Input material: naive CD4+ T cells sorted from blood. As for subset: CD45RA+ positively selected. The origin of the receptors is a man younger than 30 in good health.

This chain links TRBV5-4 with TRBJ2-1; D ambiguous. This CDR3 has 16 amino acids. Per germline, CDR1 SGHNT and CDR2 YYREEE (reference sequence). The V gene lost 0 bases and the J gene lost 0 bases, with 10 bases spanning the gap. CDR3 protein: CASSLGGPSSYNEQFF. The CDR3 nucleotides read TGTGCCAGCAGCTTGGGGGGTCCCAGCTCCTACAATGAGCAGTTCTTC.

For this clone: Other DNA sequences of this sample code for an identical CDR3. The J gene is TRBJ1-2, the V gene TRBV10-3; D uncertain. Looked up from germline, CDR1 is ENHRY and CDR2 is SYGVKD. The CDR3 has 13 amino acids. Trimming took 3 bases from V and 2 from J, leaving 7 bases between them. CDR3: CAISDGQNYGYTF. For the CDR3, the DNA is TGTGCCATCAGTGATGGGCAGAACTATGGCTACACCTTC.

The chain has TRBV19 and TRBJ1-5; D is uncertain. Deletions cut 4 bases from V and 1 base from J, with 20 bases between. The CDR3 runs to 18 residues. Germline assignment: CDR1 LNHDA and CDR2 SQIVND (reference sequence). CDR3 amino acids: CASSTLPRGTPSNQPQHF. CDR3 DNA: TGTGCCAGTAGTACTCTCCCGCGGGGTACCCCGAGCAATCAGCCCCAGCATTTT.

As concerns this clone: Other nucleotide sequences from this sample produce the same CDR3. The chain uses TRBV6-1 and TRBJ1-2, with no clear D. The V end lost 1 base, the J end lost 5 bases, and 11 bases lay between the germline ends. Germline V gives CDR1 MNHNS, CDR2 SASEGT. CDR3 length: 14 residues. The CDR3 region has the DNA TGTGCCAGCAGTGAAGTAGGCGCAGGTTATGGCTACACCTTC. Translation gives CASSEVGAGYGYTF.

J is TRBJ1-2 and V is TRBV4-1; D is undetermined. V was trimmed by 1 base and J by 3 bases, leaving 12 bases between them. This CDR3 contains 15 residues. In germline, CDR1 is MGHRA, CDR2 YSYEKL. The CDR3 reads CASSQVFPSDYGYTF. The CDR3 nucleotides read TGCGCCAGCAGCCAAGTGTTTCCGTCTGACTATGGCTACACCTTC.

The CDR3: CASSGGTGGWNIQYF. The CDR3 DNA sequence: TGTGCCAGCAGTGGTGGGACAGGGGGCTGGAACATTCAGTACTTC. This chain uses TRBV2 with TRBJ2-4, with TRBD1 identical over 12 bases. The J segment lost 7 bases and the V segment lost 4 bases, leaving 5 bases of the junction unmatched. The CDR3 loop spans 15 amino acids. Germline V CDR1 and CDR2: SNHLY, FYNNEI. Combining the CDR3 with reference TRBV2 and TRBJ2-4 gives the whole variable domain EPEVTQTPSHQVTQMGQEVILRCVPISNHLYFYWYRQILGQKVEFLVSFYNNEISEKSEIFDDQFSVERPDGSNFTLKIRSTKLEDSAMYFCASSGGTGGWNIQYFGAGTRLSVL.

The chain is built from TRBV5-6 and TRBJ1-2; 10 bases are a match to TRBD1. The CDR3 runs to 14 residues. The V gene's germline CDR1 is SGHDT and CDR2 YYEEEE. Unmatched junction bases numbered 4, after V lost 0 bases and J lost 8 bases. CDR3 loop: CASSLGQGALGYTF. The CDR3 nucleotides read TGTGCCAGCAGCTTGGGACAGGGGGCGCTGGGCTACACCTTC.

CDR3 in DNA: TGTGCCAGCAGTTTAGTAGACAGCAATCAGCCCCAGCATTTT. It translates to CASSLVDSNQPQHF. The chain is built from TRBV27 and TRBJ1-5; D is ambiguous. The germline CDR1 and CDR2 sequences are MNHEY and SMNVEV (reference sequence). Trimming removed 2 bases from V and 1 base from J, with 6 bases in between. The CDR3 consists of 14 residues.